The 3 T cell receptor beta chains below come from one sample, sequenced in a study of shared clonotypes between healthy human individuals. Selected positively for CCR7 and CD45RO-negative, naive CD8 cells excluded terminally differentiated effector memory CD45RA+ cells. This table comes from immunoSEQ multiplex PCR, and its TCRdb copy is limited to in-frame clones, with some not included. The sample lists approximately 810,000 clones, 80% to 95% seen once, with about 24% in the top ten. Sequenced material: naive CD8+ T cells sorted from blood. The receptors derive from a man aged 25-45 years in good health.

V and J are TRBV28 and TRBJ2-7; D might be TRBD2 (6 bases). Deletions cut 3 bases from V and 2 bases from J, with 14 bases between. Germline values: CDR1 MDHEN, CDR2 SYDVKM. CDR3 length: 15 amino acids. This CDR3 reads CASSFPGDGTYEQYF. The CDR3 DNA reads TGTGCCAGCAGTTTCCCGGGGGACGGAACCTACGAGCAGTACTTC.

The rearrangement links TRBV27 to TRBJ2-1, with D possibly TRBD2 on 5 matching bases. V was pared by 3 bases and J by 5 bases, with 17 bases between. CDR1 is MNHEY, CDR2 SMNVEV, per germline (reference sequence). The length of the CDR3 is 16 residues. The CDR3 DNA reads TGTGCCAGCAGTTTCCTACCCGGACGGGGTAACAATGAGCAGTTCTTC. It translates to CASSFLPGRGNNEQFF.

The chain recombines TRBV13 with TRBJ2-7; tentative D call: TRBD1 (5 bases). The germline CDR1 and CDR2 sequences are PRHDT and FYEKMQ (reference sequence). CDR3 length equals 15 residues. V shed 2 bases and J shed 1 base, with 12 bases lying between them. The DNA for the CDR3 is TGTGCCAGCAGCTTACAGGGTTACAAATCCTACGAGCAGTACTTC. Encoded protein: CASSLQGYKSYEQYF.